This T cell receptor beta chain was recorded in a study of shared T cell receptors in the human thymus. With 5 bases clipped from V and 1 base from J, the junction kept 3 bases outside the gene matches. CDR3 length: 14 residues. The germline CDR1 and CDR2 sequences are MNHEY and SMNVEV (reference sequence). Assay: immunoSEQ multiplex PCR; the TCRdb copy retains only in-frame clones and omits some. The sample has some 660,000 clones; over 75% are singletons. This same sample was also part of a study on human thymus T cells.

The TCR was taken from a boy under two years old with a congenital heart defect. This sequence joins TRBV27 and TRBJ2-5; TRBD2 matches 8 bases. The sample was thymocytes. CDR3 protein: CASSPGGLQETQYF. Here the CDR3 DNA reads TGTGCCAGCAGTCCGGGAGGGCTCCAAGAGACCCAGTACTTC.